This T cell receptor (beta chain) was identified during a study of molecular identifiers for immune sequencing clone quantification. The CDR3 length is 13 residues. V was trimmed by 2 bases and J by 9 bases, leaving 11 bases between them. Per the germline V gene, CDR1 is MNHEY and CDR2 is SVGEGT. MiXCR was run by TCRdb on the PCR reads, yielding one entry per CDR3 protein. The sample lists around 300,000 distinct CDR3 sequences; over 20% were seen once. The sequencing input was naive CD8+ T cells from blood, with Jurkat cell RNA spiked in. As to subset: FACS-sorted CD8+CD4-CCR7+CD45RA+ naive T cells. The V gene is TRBV6-2 or TRBV6-3, the J gene TRBJ1-5; tentative D call: TRBD1 (5 bases). This TCR came from a human donor in good health. Some libraries in this study had Jurkat cell RNA spiked in. CDR3: CASSYGQGGPQHF. The CDR3 DNA sequence: TGTGCCAGCAGTTACGGGCAGGGCGGGCCCCAGCATTTT.